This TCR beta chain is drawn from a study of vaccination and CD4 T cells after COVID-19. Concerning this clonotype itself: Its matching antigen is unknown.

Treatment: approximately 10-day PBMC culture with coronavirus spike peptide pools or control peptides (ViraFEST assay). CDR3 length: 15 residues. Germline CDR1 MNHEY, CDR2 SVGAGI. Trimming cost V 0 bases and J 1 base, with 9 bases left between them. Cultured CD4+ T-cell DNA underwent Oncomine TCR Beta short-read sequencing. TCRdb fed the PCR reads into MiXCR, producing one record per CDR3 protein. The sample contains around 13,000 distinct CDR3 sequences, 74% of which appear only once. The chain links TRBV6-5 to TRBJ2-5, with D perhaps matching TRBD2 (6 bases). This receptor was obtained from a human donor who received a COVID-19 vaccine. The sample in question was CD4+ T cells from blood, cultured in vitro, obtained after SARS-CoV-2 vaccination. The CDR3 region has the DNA TGTGCCAGCAGTTACTCGACTAGTTCCCAAGAGACCCAGTACTTC. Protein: CASSYSTSSQETQYF.